The following is a TCR beta chain sequence with its context. These data are taken from a study of blood T cell repertoires in COVID-19. At the level of the study: Whether acute or convalescent, the COVID-19 samples came from the United States, Italy and Spain. The cDNA or gDNA used as material had been derived from T cells, B-cell-depleted T cells, or PBMCs.

In germline, CDR1 is GTSNPN, CDR2 SVGIG (reference sequence). The CDR3 spans 13 residues. The trim removed 2 bases at V and 6 bases at J, leaving 5 bases unmatched. In the original processing: It was from reference gene primer amplification that nucleated cell counts were estimated. Measured with immunoSEQ multiplex PCR; TCRdb has only the in-frame clones, and not every one. From that table come the V and J calls and clone size; the DNA was used to work out D and trimming. The table has 150,000 to 200,000 clones, 90% seen once. The source of this sequence is a man in his sixties with active or convalescent COVID-19. The chain combines TRBV30 with TRBJ2-7; 9 bases line up with TRBD1. Sequenced: peripheral blood. CDR3 loop: CAWSPGQGGEQYF. The CDR3 DNA reads as TGTGCCTGGAGTCCGGGACAGGGTGGCGAGCAGTACTTC. The variable domain in full, completed from reference TRBV30 and TRBJ2-7, reads SQTIHQWPATLVQPVGSPLSLECTVEGTSNPNLYWYRQAAGRGLQLLFYSVGIGQISSEVPQNLSASRPQDRQFILSSKKLLLSDSGFYLCAWSPGQGGEQYFGPGTRLTVT.